The subject of this entry is one T cell receptor (beta chain). CDR1 and CDR2 from the germline V gene are MNHNS and SASEGT. V trimming: 5 bases; J trimming: 1 base; junction bases outside the gene matches: 7. CDR3 length: 15 amino acids. Random hexamers served to reverse transcribe roughly 0.45 to 1 ug RNA. An immunoSEQ multiplex PCR amplified TCR beta CDR3 over 54 Vbeta and 13 Jbeta. TCRdb passed the immunoSEQ multiplex PCR reads through MiXCR, listing each CDR3 protein once. The table has 150,000 to 200,000 distinct CDR3 sequences, approximately 90% seen once. The data derive from a study of CD8 T cells in Susac syndrome. The T cells that were sequenced for TCR beta were CD8+ and CD4+ cells from blood. Negative isolation was applied to CD8+ and CD4+ T cells, and FACS enrichment was applied to TEMRA cells.

The source of this sequence is a human donor in good health. The chain is built from TRBV6-1 and TRBJ1-2, with TRBD1 matching 7 bases. Sample: CD4+ T cells from PBMCs. CDR3 coding DNA: TGTGCCAGCAGTAAGACAGGGCCTCTTAACTATGGCTACACCTTC. It is translated as CASSKTGPLNYGYTF.